What follows is one T cell receptor (beta chain) and its context. Its antigen remains unknown. Stimulation used around 10 ug/mL lysate from CMV-infected fibroblasts. Sorted nonresponding memory CD4+ T cells were CD40L-negative, CD69-negative, CD45RO-high. Suppressive ART was started during chronic HIV-1 infection in these adults. J gave up 5 bases and V 6 bases, and 6 bases lay outside the gene matches. CDR1 and CDR2 from the germline V gene are SGHNT and YENEEA. The CDR3 runs 13 residues. This specimen belongs to a study of persistence of HIV-infected CD4 T cells. For the study at large: Donors were ART-treated; their CMV- and Gag-responding CD4+ T cells were isolated.

The immunoSEQ assay was version 4, run in survey mode. Sequencing used immunoSEQ multiplex PCR; TCRdb keeps in-frame clones, though not all of them. The repertoire consists of 30,000 or so clones, with 82% occurring once and the leading ten covering 0.8% to 0.9%. The V and J genes are TRBV11-3 and TRBJ2-5; 7 bases align to TRBD1. The sequence came from an adult man with HIV who was CMV-seropositive. Here the sequenced sample was CD4+ T cells sorted from PBMCs after approximately 18-hour stimulation, taken from a patient who received antiretroviral therapy. In DNA, the CDR3 is TGTGCCAGCAGTCCGGGACAGACCGAGACCCAGTACTTC. Protein sequence: CASSPGQTETQYF.